This TCR beta chain was sequenced for a study of CD8+CD57+ T cells in acquired aplastic anemia. Study-wide results and limits: Sharing between patients and controls was observed for twenty-nine CD8+ CDR3 sequences.

The V end was cut by 3 bases, the J end by 5 bases, with 8 bases between. The CDR3 covers 12 residues. Selection for sequencing was limited to patients who had shown CD8+CD57+ cell expansion by flow cytometry. The study profiled TCR beta VDJ and CDR3 using genomic DNA as template. A single record per CDR3 protein comes from TCRdb applying MiXCR to the reads. In the table there are about 180,000 distinct CDR3 sequences, about half of which are singletons. Notes on this clonotype: Its specificity is not known.

Material: sorted CD4+, CD8+, or CD8+CD57+ T cells (not recorded which) from PBMCs. V gene TRBV12-3 or TRBV12-4 combines with J gene TRBJ2-7; D tentatively reads TRBD1 or TRBD2 (6 bases each). The TCR was taken from a human donor with aplastic anemia. The CDR3 region is CASSFGGHEQYF. CDR3 bases: TGTGCCAGCAGTTTCGGGGGCCACGAGCAGTACTTC.